The TCR beta chain under discussion was sequenced for a study of blood T cell repertoires in COVID-19. Background on the study: Italy, Spain and the United States were the sources of the convalescent and acute COVID-19 samples.

Clones were sequenced by immunoSEQ multiplex PCR, and TCRdb holds only the in-frame ones, with some missing. Counted here are 55,000 to 80,000 clones, more than 70% occurring once; the ten biggest clones make up roughly 5%. As concerns this clone: The identical CDR3 is also encoded by other nucleotide sequences in the sample.

The V and J ends lost 0 bases and 5 bases respectively, with 4 bases between them. CDR3 size: 12 residues. From germline, CDR1 is SGHRS and CDR2 YFSETQ. The chain combines TRBV5-1 with TRBJ2-3; D remains ambiguous. The sequenced material came from peripheral blood. The origin of this receptor is a man in his fifties or sixties with active COVID-19. CDR3 residues: CASSLGGDTQYF. Written as DNA, the CDR3 is TGCGCCAGCAGCTTGGGAGGAGATACGCAGTATTTT.